This T cell receptor beta chain emerged from a study of blood T cell repertoires in COVID-19. Study-wide context: Material from acute and convalescent COVID-19 was sourced from the United States, Italy and Spain. The cDNA or gDNA used as material had been derived from T cells, B-cell-depleted T cells, or PBMCs.

This clone came up a few times. In the authors' methods: Amplifying reference gene primers gave estimates of nucleated cell counts. Libraries were prepared by immunoSEQ multiplex PCR; TCRdb keeps only in-frame clonotypes and omits some of them. That table furnishes V, J and clone size, whereas the DNA furnished D and trimming. The table shows roughly 15,000 clones, with roughly 90% occurring only once. With V trimmed by 2 bases and J by 8 bases, 13 bases remained unmatched. The CDR3 covers 16 residues. Looked up from germline, CDR1 is ENHRY and CDR2 is SYGVKD. The material sequenced was peripheral blood. The V gene is TRBV10-3, the J gene TRBJ2-7, with 9 bases lining up with TRBD2. This TCR was sampled from a man aged 45-65 years with active COVID-19. This CDR3 is CAISERAGGLEIKQYF. In DNA, the CDR3 is TGTGCCATCAGTGAGAGGGCGGGAGGGCTCGAGATTAAGCAGTACTTC.